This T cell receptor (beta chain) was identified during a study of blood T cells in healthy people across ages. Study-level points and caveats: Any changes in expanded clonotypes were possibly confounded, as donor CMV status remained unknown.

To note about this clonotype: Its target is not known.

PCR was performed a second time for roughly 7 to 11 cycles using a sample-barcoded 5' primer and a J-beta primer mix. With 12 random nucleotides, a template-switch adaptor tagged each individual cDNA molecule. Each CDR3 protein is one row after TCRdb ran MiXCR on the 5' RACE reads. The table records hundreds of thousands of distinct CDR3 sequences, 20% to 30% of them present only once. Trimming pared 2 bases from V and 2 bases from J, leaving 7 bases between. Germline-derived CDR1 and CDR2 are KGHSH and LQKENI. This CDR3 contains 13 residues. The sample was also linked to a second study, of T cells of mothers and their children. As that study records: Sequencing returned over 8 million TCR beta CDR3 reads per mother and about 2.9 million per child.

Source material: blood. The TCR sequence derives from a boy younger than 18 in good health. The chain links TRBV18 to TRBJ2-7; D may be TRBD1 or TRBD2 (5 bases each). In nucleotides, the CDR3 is TGTGCCAGCTCACCAGGGGACCCCTACGAGCAGTACTTC. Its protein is CASSPGDPYEQYF.